The 22 T cell receptor beta chains presented below share a single source sample, sequenced in a study of blood T cell repertoires in COVID-19. Only in-frame clones appear in the TCRdb table, and some are missing; sequencing was by immunoSEQ multiplex PCR. The table records some 320,000 clones, approximately 88% of them present only once. The sequencing sample was made of PBMCs or T cells enriched from blood (not recorded which). The source of these receptors is a man aged 60-69 years who had recovered from COVID-19.

The V call is TRBV9, the J call TRBJ2-3; maybe TRBD2 (5 bases). The ends were cut back, 2 bases at V and 1 base at J, with 35 bases in the middle. CDR3 length: 23 amino acids. CDR1 SGDLS and CDR2 YYNGEE come from the germline V gene. The CDR3 protein is CASSVTASTGQTYTWRGTDTQYF. DNA for the CDR3: TGTGCCAGCAGCGTCACAGCCTCCACCGGGCAAACCTACACCTGGCGGGGCACAGATACGCAGTATTTT.

This chain connects TRBV7-6 to TRBJ2-2, with 13 bases aligning to TRBD2. V was clipped by 5 bases and J by 4 bases; unmatched bases: 4. CDR3 size: 16 residues. In germline, CDR1 is SGHVS, CDR2 FNYEAQ. This CDR3 reads CASSIGTSGTTGELFF. Here the CDR3 DNA reads TGTGCCAGCAGCATCGGGACTAGCGGGACCACCGGGGAGCTGTTTTTT.

The chain combines TRBV28 with TRBJ1-2; D is uncertain. The CDR3 is made up of 13 amino acids. V lost 1 base and J 4 bases, leaving 7 bases between the germline ends. Germline V gene data show CDR1 as MDHEN and CDR2 as SYDVKM. The CDR3 protein is CASSLLGGYGYTF. The CDR3 nucleotides are TGTGCCAGCAGTTTATTAGGAGGCTATGGCTACACCTTC.

This chain joins TRBV27 and TRBJ2-1, with TRBD2 matching over 13 bases. The CDR3 loop spans 15 amino acids. The J segment lost 9 bases and the V segment lost 1 base, leaving 3 bases of the junction unmatched. The germline V gene encodes CDR1 MNHEY and CDR2 SMNVEV (reference sequence). CDR3 sequence: CASSLWGLAGSEQFF. DNA of the CDR3: TGTGCCAGCAGTTTATGGGGACTAGCGGGATCTGAGCAGTTCTTC.

Here the CDR3 DNA reads TGTGCCAGCTCACCATCGGATTCTCCAGGGAACACCATATATTTT. Translated, it gives CASSPSDSPGNTIYF. The rearrangement links TRBV18 to TRBJ1-3, with D possibly being TRBD1 (5 bases). The CDR3 extends over 15 amino acids. With 2 bases removed from V and 7 bases from J, the gap between germline ends came to 15 bases. Germline lookup yields CDR1 KGHSH and CDR2 LQKENI.

The CDR3 bases are TGTGCCAGCAGCGTAGGACTAGCGGGAGGGCCTCTGGAGACCCAGTACTTC. Protein sequence: CASSVGLAGGPLETQYF. The chain employs TRBV9 and TRBJ2-5; 14 nucleotides align to TRBD2. Germline CDR1 and CDR2: SGDLS and YYNGEE. The CDR3 is made up of 17 amino acids. Losses at the gene ends were 0 bases for V and 5 bases for J; bases not matched to a gene: 6.

The rearrangement joins TRBV15 to TRBJ2-1; TRBD1 matches at 12 bases. Germline assignment: CDR1 LNHNV and CDR2 YYDKDF (reference sequence). The trim removed 4 bases at V and 7 bases at J, leaving 11 bases unmatched. The CDR3 sequence is 17 residues long. CDR3 bases: TGTGCCACCAGCATACCTTCCGGGACAGGGGGCTTAAATGAGCAGTTCTTC. Encoded protein: CATSIPSGTGGLNEQFF.

The chain employs TRBV4-2 and TRBJ2-7, with 8 bases fitting TRBD2. Germline assignment: CDR1 LGHNA and CDR2 YNFKEQ. The CDR3 has 17 amino acids. The J segment lost 0 bases and the V segment lost 0 bases, leaving 7 bases of the junction unmatched. CDR3 sequence (DNA): TGTGCCAGCAGCCAAGAGCTTAGCGGGGAAAGCTCCTACGAGCAGTACTTC. Amino acids: CASSQELSGESSYEQYF.

This rearrangement joins TRBV5-4 to TRBJ2-7; 9 bases are a match to TRBD1. J gave up 5 bases and V 4 bases, and 7 bases lay outside the gene matches. Germline V gene lookup returns CDR1 SGHNT and CDR2 YYREEE (reference sequence). This CDR3 contains 14 residues. CDR3 DNA: TGTGCCAGCAGCCTGCCGGGACAGGGTAACGAGCAGTACTTC. This translates into CASSLPGQGNEQYF.

This clone came up once. Other DNA variants within this sample encode the same CDR3. The gene calls are TRBV24-1 and TRBJ2-1; 10 bases fit TRBD1. From germline, CDR1 is KGHDR and CDR2 SFDVKD. After removal of 4 bases from V and 4 bases from J, the junction contained 6 bases not matched to a gene. This CDR3 has 16 residues. The CDR3 DNA sequence: TGTGCCACCAGTGACCCCGGGACAGGGGCGTACAATGAGCAGTTCTTC. This sequence encodes CATSDPGTGAYNEQFF.

The rearrangement uses TRBV5-1 and TRBJ2-2; 13 nucleotides agree with TRBD2. Germline trimming cut 4 bases from V and 7 bases from J; bases unmatched to any gene: 13. The CDR3 covers 18 residues. Germline V gene data show CDR1 as SGHRS and CDR2 as YFSETQ. As DNA, the CDR3 is TGCGCCAGCAGCCAGGGCCGTGGGACTAGCGGGATTGGCGGGGAGCTGTTTTTT. This sequence encodes CASSQGRGTSGIGGELFF. Complete variable domain (other parts from reference TRBV5-1 and TRBJ2-2): KAGVTQTPRYLIKTRGQQVTLSCSPISGHRSVSWYQQTPGQGLQFLFEYFSETQRNKGNFPGRFSGRQFSNSRSEMNVSTLELGDSALYLCASSQGRGTSGIGGELFFGEGSRLTVL.

V is TRBV10-1 and J is TRBJ2-3; D is possibly TRBD2 (6 bases). Germline-derived CDR1 and CDR2 are WNHNN and SYGVQD (reference sequence). V was trimmed by 2 bases and J by 3 bases, leaving 12 bases between them. The CDR3 loop spans 15 amino acids. The DNA of the CDR3 is TGCGCCAGCAGTGAGGTCGGGAGTTCTACAGATACGCAGTATTTT. Translation: CASSEVGSSTDTQYF.

The V and J genes are TRBV5-4 and TRBJ2-1; 14 positions agree with TRBD2. V shed 2 bases, J shed 6 bases, and the junction held 13 bases outside the gene matches. This CDR3 is 19 amino acids long. Germline V gene sequence: CDR1 SGHNT, CDR2 YYREEE (reference sequence). The CDR3 loop is CASSFRLAGGPLGFNEQFF. In DNA, the CDR3 is TGTGCCAGCAGCTTTAGACTAGCGGGAGGGCCTTTGGGGTTCAATGAGCAGTTCTTC.

The chain uses TRBV5-4 and TRBJ2-3; D might be TRBD2 (6 bases). This CDR3 contains 15 residues. The V and J ends lost 2 bases and 2 bases respectively, with 12 bases between them. Germline loops: CDR1 SGHNT, CDR2 YYREEE (reference sequence). The CDR3 sequence is CASSFDLALTDTQYF. In DNA, the CDR3 is TGTGCCAGCAGCTTCGATCTAGCGCTCACAGATACGCAGTATTTT.

The chain links TRBV7-2 to TRBJ2-7, with no clear D. Germline V gene lookup returns CDR1 SGHTA and CDR2 FQGNSA. V lost 7 bases and J 2 bases, leaving 12 bases between the germline ends. The CDR3 extends over 13 amino acids. The CDR3 protein is CASKLSAAYEQYF. DNA for the CDR3: TGTGCCAGCAAACTTTCTGCCGCCTACGAGCAGTACTTC.

The V call is TRBV19, the J call TRBJ1-2; TRBD1 aligns across 9 bases. This CDR3 has 17 amino acids. Germline CDR1 and CDR2: LNHDA and SQIVND (reference sequence). The trim removed 9 bases at V and 8 bases at J, leaving 22 bases unmatched. The CDR3 reads CASKPLPGTGKAKGYTF. The CDR3 nucleotides are TGTGCCAGCAAACCCCTCCCCGGGACAGGGAAGGCAAAGGGCTACACCTTC.

The rearrangement joins TRBV18 to TRBJ1-6; 8 bases are shared with TRBD1. Germline assignment: CDR1 KGHSH and CDR2 LQKENI. V lost 6 bases and J lost 8; bases outside the gene matches: 9. The CDR3 runs to 15 residues. The CDR3 DNA sequence: TGTGCCAGCTCGACGACAGGGGCCACCGATTCACCCCTCCACTTT. Protein: CASSTTGATDSPLHF.

The rearrangement uses TRBV28 and TRBJ1-5; D ambiguous. This CDR3 contains 11 residues. Germline-derived CDR1 and CDR2 are MDHEN and SYDVKM. V dropped 5 bases and J dropped 6 bases, with 5 bases sitting between them. The CDR3 is CASSTLQPQHF. CDR3 bases: TGTGCCAGCAGTACTCTTCAGCCCCAGCATTTT. The whole variable domain, filled in from reference TRBV28 and TRBJ1-5, reads DVKVTQSSRYLVKRTGEKVFLECVQDMDHENMFWYRQDPGLGLRLIYFSYDVKMKEKGDIPEGYSVSREKKERFSLILESASTNQTSMYLCASSTLQPQHFGDGTRLSIL.

This chain joins TRBV2 and TRBJ1-1, with 9 bases lining up with TRBD1. The junction had 5 bases not matched to a gene; V was cut back by 11 bases and J by 1 base. The germline V gene has CDR1 SNHLY and CDR2 FYNNEI. CDR3 length: 13 amino acids. DNA for the CDR3: TGTGCCGCCCACAGGGGGCCGAACACTGAAGCTTTCTTT. This gives the protein CAAHRGPNTEAFF.

J is TRBJ2-3 and V is TRBV19; D is unresolved. The length of the CDR3 is 16 residues. Germline-derived CDR1 and CDR2 are LNHDA and SQIVND (reference sequence). The germline V and J ends were trimmed by 10 bases and 0 bases, with 20 bases remaining between them. Here the CDR3 reads CATTHSSTVSTDTQYF. The CDR3 nucleotides are TGTGCCACTACCCATTCCTCAACGGTTAGCACAGATACGCAGTATTTT.

The chain carries TRBV19 and TRBJ1-5, with no clear D. Trimming took off 6 bases at V and 1 base at J, with 13 bases between the two ends. From germline, CDR1 is LNHDA and CDR2 SQIVND (reference sequence). CDR3 size: 15 residues. The CDR3 loop is CASRVTSRSNQPQHF. CDR3 nucleotide sequence: TGTGCCAGTAGGGTAACTAGCAGGAGCAATCAGCCCCAGCATTTT. Looking up the rest from reference TRBV19 and TRBJ1-5 gives the full variable domain: DGGITQSPKYLFRKEGQNVTLSCEQNLNHDAMYWYRQDPGQGLRLIYYSQIVNDFQKGDIAEGYSVSREKKESFPLTVTSAQKNPTAFYLCASRVTSRSNQPQHFGDGTRLSIL.

The chain combines TRBV19 with TRBJ1-2, with D possibly being TRBD1 (5 bases). CDR1 is LNHDA, CDR2 SQIVND, per germline (reference sequence). With 3 bases removed from V and 4 bases from J, the gap between germline ends came to 12 bases. This CDR3 is built from 14 residues. DNA of the CDR3: TGTGCCAGTAGTATGCGGGGGTTGGCCTATGGCTACACCTTC. This translates into CASSMRGLAYGYTF.